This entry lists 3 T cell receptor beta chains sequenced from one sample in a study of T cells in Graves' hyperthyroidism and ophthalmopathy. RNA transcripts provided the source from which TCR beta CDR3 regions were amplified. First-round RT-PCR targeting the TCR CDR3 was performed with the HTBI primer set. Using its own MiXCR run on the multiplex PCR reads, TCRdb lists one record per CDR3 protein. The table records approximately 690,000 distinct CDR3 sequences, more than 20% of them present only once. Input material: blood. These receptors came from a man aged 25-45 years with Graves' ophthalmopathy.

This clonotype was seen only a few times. The CDR3 nucleotides are TGTGCCAGCAGCCAAGAAGTGACATCTGCAACTAATGAAAAACTGTTTTTT. Protein: CASSQEVTSATNEKLFF. The chain has TRBV14 and TRBJ1-4; D remains ambiguous. This CDR3 is built from 17 residues. The V and J ends lost 0 bases and 0 bases respectively, with 11 bases between them. CDR1 is SGHDN, CDR2 FVKESK, per germline.

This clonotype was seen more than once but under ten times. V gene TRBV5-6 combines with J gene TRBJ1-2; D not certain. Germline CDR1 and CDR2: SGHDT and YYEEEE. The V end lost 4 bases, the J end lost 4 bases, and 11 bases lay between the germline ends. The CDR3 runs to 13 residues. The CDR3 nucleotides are TGTGCCAGCAGCCTGGGCGGGATCTATGGCTACACCTTC. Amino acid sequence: CASSLGGIYGYTF.

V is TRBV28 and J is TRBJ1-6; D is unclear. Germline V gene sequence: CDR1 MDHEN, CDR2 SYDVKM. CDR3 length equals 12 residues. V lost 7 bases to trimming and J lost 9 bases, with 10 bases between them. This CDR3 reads CASTALGSPLHF. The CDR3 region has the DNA TGTGCCAGCACCGCTCTGGGTTCACCCCTCCACTTT.